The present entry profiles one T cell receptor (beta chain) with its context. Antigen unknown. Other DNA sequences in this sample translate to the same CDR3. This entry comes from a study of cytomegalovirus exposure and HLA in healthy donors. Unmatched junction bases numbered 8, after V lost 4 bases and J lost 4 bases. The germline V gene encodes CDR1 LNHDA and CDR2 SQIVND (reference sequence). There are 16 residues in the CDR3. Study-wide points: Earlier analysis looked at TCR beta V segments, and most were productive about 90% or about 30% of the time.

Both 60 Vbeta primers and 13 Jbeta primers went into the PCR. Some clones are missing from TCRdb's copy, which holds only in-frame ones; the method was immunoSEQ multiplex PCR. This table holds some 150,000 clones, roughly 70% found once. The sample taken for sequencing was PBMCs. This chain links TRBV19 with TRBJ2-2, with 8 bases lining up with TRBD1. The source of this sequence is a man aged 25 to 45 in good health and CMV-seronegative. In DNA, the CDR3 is TGTGCCAGTAGTAGAGGACAGGGAGCGGGCACCGGGGAGCTGTTTTTT. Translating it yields CASSRGQGAGTGELFF.